The sequence of this TCR beta chain was determined in a study of T cell responses to AZD1222 COVID-19 vaccine. The protocol was immunoSEQ multiplex PCR, while the TCRdb copy is restricted to in-frame clones and leaves out a portion. Among under 200,000 clones listed, 91% were seen once. Findings and caveats of the study: Increased Spike-specific TCR breadth and depth were observed after two AZD1222 doses.

Notes on this clone: No antigen is known for it.

This clonotype originated in an adult in good health. Sequencing used peripheral blood, obtained on day 0 of AZD1222 vaccination.

The CDR3 loop is CASSILEGARETQYF. CDR3 coding DNA: TGTGCCAGTAGTATTTTGGAGGGGGCGAGAGAGACCCAGTACTTC. The rearrangement joins TRBV19 to TRBJ2-5; D is possibly TRBD1 (7 bases). Trimming cost V 3 bases and J 4 bases, with 15 bases left between them. Germline CDR1 and CDR2: LNHDA and SQIVND (reference sequence). This CDR3 has 15 residues.